The entry below describes one T cell receptor (beta chain). This table comes from immunoSEQ multiplex PCR, and its TCRdb copy is limited to in-frame clones, with some not included. This table has 250,000 to 400,000 clones, approximately 89% appearing once. Enrolment of Seattle patients took place during active infection, and they were followed longitudinally. The data derive from a study of blood T cell repertoires in COVID-19. Turning to the study itself: Nucleic acid was either cDNA or gDNA, and it came from T cells, B-cell-depleted T cells, or PBMCs.

This CDR3 has 15 amino acids. Germline V gives CDR1 WSHSY, CDR2 SAAADI. The V end lost 5 bases, the J end lost 8 bases, and 16 bases lay between the germline ends. The source of this sequence is a woman younger than 45 with COVID-19, enrolled during active disease. Sequencing input: peripheral blood. The chain is built from TRBV10-2 and TRBJ1-6, with D tentatively TRBD1 (6 bases). CDR3 sequence (DNA): TGCGCCAGCAGTTTGGCCCGGGACACAGATTCACCCCTCCACTTT. As protein: CASSLARDTDSPLHF.